The 7 T cell receptor beta chains presented below share a single source sample, sequenced in a study of T cell responses to AZD1222 COVID-19 vaccine. Sequencing used immunoSEQ multiplex PCR; TCRdb keeps in-frame clones, though not all of them. This table holds 150,000 or so clones, under 95% found once. The specimen was peripheral blood, collected on day 0 of AZD1222 vaccination. These receptors came from an adult in good health.

This sequence joins TRBV4-1 and TRBJ2-7; the match to TRBD1 covers 11 bases. Trimming at V came to 3 bases and at J to 2 bases, leaving 0 bases not matched to a gene. The CDR3 is made up of 14 amino acids. Germline V gene data show CDR1 as MGHRA and CDR2 as YSYEKL. The CDR3 DNA follows: TGCGCCAGCAGCCAGGGACAGGGGGCCTACGAGCAGTACTTC. As protein: CASSQGQGAYEQYF.

The chain recombines TRBV6-1 with TRBJ1-2; no reliable D call. Germline V gives CDR1 MNHNS, CDR2 SASEGT. V lost 2 bases, J lost 3 bases, and 7 bases lay in between. The CDR3 has 13 residues. CDR3 residues: CASSESGDYGYTF. The CDR3 DNA is TGTGCCAGCAGTGAATCGGGTGACTATGGCTACACCTTC.

The V gene is TRBV6-4, the J gene TRBJ1-5; D unclear. The CDR3 consists of 15 residues. Germline loops: CDR1 MRHNA, CDR2 SNTAGT. V gave up 0 bases and J gave up 4 bases, with 10 bases separating them. In nucleotides, the CDR3 is TGTGCCAGCAGTGACTCGTCAGATGGGAATCAGCCCCAGCATTTT. Residues: CASSDSSDGNQPQHF.

The rearrangement links TRBV6-5 to TRBJ1-5; tentative D call: TRBD1 (5 bases). The CDR3 extends over 15 amino acids. CDR1 is MNHEY, CDR2 SVGAGI, per germline. The V end was cut by 8 bases, the J end by 5 bases, with 19 bases between. Here the CDR3 reads CASRRTPLSDQPQHF. CDR3 coding DNA: TGTGCCAGCCGAAGGACACCCCTAAGCGATCAGCCCCAGCATTTT.

V usage is TRBV19 and J usage is TRBJ2-2; 12 positions match TRBD2. Germline V CDR1 and CDR2: LNHDA, SQIVND (reference sequence). The J segment lost 4 bases and the V segment lost 6 bases, leaving 3 bases of the junction unmatched. There are 15 residues in the CDR3. The CDR3 loop reads CASRLAGGPTGELFF. DNA for the CDR3: TGTGCCAGTAGGCTAGCGGGGGGGCCCACCGGGGAGCTGTTTTTT.

The chain links TRBV10-3 to TRBJ2-2; no clear D gene. The CDR3 runs to 11 residues. V lost 9 bases, J lost 2 bases, and 4 bases lay in between. Per germline, CDR1 ENHRY and CDR2 SYGVKD. CDR3 loop: CAMRNTGELFF. The CDR3 nucleotides read TGTGCCATGCGAAACACCGGGGAGCTGTTTTTT.

This clone is a singleton in its sample. This chain joins TRBV4-2 and TRBJ2-1, with 8 nucleotides matching TRBD2. Germline loops: CDR1 LGHNA, CDR2 YNFKEQ. The CDR3 contains 16 residues. V lost 5 bases to trimming and J lost 8 bases; unmatched junction nucleotides: 14. The CDR3: CASSLGGLVTDHEQFF. The CDR3 DNA reads TGTGCCAGCAGCTTGGGGGGACTAGTAACCGACCATGAGCAGTTCTTC.